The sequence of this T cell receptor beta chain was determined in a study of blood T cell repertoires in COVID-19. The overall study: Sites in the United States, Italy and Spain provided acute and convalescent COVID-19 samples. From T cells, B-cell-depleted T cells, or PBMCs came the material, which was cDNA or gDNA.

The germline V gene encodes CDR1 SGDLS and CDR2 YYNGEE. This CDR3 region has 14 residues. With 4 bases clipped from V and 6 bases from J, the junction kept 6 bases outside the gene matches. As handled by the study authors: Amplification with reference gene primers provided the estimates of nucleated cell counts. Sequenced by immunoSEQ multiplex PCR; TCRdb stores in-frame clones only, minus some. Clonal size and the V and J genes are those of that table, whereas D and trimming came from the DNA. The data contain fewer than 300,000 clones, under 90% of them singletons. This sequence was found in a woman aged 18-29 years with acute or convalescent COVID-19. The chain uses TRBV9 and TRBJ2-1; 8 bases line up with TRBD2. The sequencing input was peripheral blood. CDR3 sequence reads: CASSFTGTSNEQFF. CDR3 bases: TGTGCCAGCAGCTTCACCGGGACTAGCAATGAGCAGTTCTTC.